This note documents a single TCR beta chain sequence. Its antigen specificity is not known. One base away there is no much larger clone; base qualities are not given. Libraries came from the immunoSEQ multiplex PCR assay. The immuneACCESS repertoire file appears here via TCRdb, limited to in-frame rearrangements. These files lack a portion of the clones; in checked studies, under half of the deficit traces to unresolved V genes, and the cause of the others is not known. Here the sample has about 150,000 clones; around 90% occur a single time. The ten largest clones add up to around 4.6% of the sample. These data come from a study of control samples from healthy donors and cancer patients (dated by TCRdb to about 2020). Spanning cysteine to phenylalanine, the CDR3 consists of 14 amino acids. The read is trimmed to its CDR3 DNA, 42 bases read in frame from base 1. Looking up the germline V gene (reference sequence) yields CDR1 SGHNT and CDR2 YYREEE. Trimming takes 3 bases from V and 8 bases from J, and the germline ends sit 14 bases apart.

The rearrangement combines TRBV5-4 with TRBJ1-4; a confident D gene designation cannot be given. Sample: blood. The TCR originated in a man aged 25 to 40 in good health. The CDR3 loop reads CASSYNPAGEKLFF. The DNA is TGTGCCAGCAGCTATAACCCGGCGGGGGAAAAACTGTTTTTT.